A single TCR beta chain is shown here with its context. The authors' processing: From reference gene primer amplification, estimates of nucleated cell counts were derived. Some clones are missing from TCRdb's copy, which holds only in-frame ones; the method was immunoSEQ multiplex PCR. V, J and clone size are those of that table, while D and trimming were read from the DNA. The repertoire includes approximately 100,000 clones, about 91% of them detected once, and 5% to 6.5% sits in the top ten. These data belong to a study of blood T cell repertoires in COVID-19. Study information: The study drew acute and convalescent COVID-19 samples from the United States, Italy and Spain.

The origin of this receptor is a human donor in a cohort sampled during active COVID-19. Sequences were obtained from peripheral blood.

The CDR3, as DNA: TGTGCCAGCAGTTTCAGGGGTCGACGCGCCGGGGAGCAGTACTTC. Its translation is CASSFRGRRAGEQYF. The chain recombines TRBV28 with TRBJ2-7, with D perhaps TRBD1 (6 bases). Trimming took off 3 bases at V and 7 bases at J, with 19 bases between the two ends. The CDR3 spans 15 residues. Germline CDR1 reads MDHEN; CDR2 reads SYDVKM. Full variable domain (remainder filled in from reference TRBV28 and TRBJ2-7): DVKVTQSSRYLVKRTGEKVFLECVQDMDHENMFWYRQDPGLGLRLIYFSYDVKMKEKGDIPEGYSVSREKKERFSLILESASTNQTSMYLCASSFRGRRAGEQYFGPGTRLTVT.